The 18 T cell receptor beta chains given below trace back to one sample, sequenced in a study of OX40 agonist ivuxolimab in advanced cancers. The library was generated by the immunoSEQ multiplex PCR assay. As stored in TCRdb, this immuneACCESS dataset retains in-frame rearrangements with V and J assigned. A fraction of the clones does not appear; measured against another copy, unresolved V genes explain less than half of the discrepancy, and the remainder lacks a known reason. In all, the sample holds roughly 50,000 clones, and around nine tenths of those were seen once. Less than 40% of the sample comes from the top ten. Here the sequenced sample was CD4+ or CD8+ T cells sorted from blood, taken in a trial of the OX40 agonist ivuxolimab. These receptors all stem from an adult with an advanced solid tumor such as melanoma, head and neck, liver or kidney cancer.

This clone was found once. V usage is TRBV6-1 and J usage is TRBJ1-1, with D unresolved. The germline gives CDR1 MNHNS, CDR2 SASEGT. V lost 5 bases and J 11 bases, leaving 9 bases between the germline ends. The CDR3 totals 10 residues. Here the CDR3 DNA reads TGTGCCAGCAGTCACCAGAGGGCTTTCTTT. This encodes CASSHQRAFF.

The chain carries TRBV7-2 and TRBJ2-1, with D possibly TRBD2 on 6 matching bases. Trimming pared 4 bases from V and 7 bases from J, leaving 17 bases between. The CDR3 runs 15 residues. Germline V gene data show CDR1 as SGHTA and CDR2 as FQGNSA. The CDR3: CASSSDTTAGNEQFF. The CDR3 DNA reads as TGTGCCAGCAGCTCCGACACAACGGCGGGGAATGAGCAGTTCTTC.

V is TRBV4-1 and J is TRBJ1-5; possible D gene TRBD1, 5 bases. Germline-derived CDR1 and CDR2 are MGHRA and YSYEKL. The V and J ends lost 2 bases and 7 bases respectively, with 9 bases between them. This CDR3 region has 13 residues. As DNA, the CDR3 is TGCGCCAGCAGCCAACCGCGGGGGCAGCCCCAGCATTTT. This codes for CASSQPRGQPQHF.

The chain has TRBV29-1 and TRBJ2-2; D may be TRBD1 or TRBD2 (5 bases each). Germline assignment: CDR1 SQVTM and CDR2 ANQGSEA. V shed 4 bases and J shed 3 bases, with 6 bases lying between them. The CDR3 totals 12 residues. The CDR3 sequence: CSVGGYTGELFF. CDR3 sequence (DNA): TGCAGCGTTGGGGGGTACACCGGGGAGCTGTTTTTT.

This clone has more than one count but fewer than ten. The gene calls are TRBV27 and TRBJ2-7, with D unclear. This CDR3 comprises 15 residues. V gave up 6 bases and J gave up 5 bases, with 20 bases separating them. CDR1 is MNHEY and CDR2 is SMNVEV in the germline V gene (reference sequence). CDR3 DNA sequence: TGTGCCAGCAGCATCGGGTTGGTCTGGTCGGACGAGCAGTACTTC. It is translated as CASSIGLVWSDEQYF.

This clone is termed medium-sized. The rearrangement uses TRBV4-1 and TRBJ1-1; the D gene is possibly TRBD1 (6 bases). The ends were cut back, 0 bases at V and 3 bases at J, with 14 bases in the middle. The CDR3 is 16 residues long. CDR1 and CDR2 (germline): MGHRA, YSYEKL. The CDR3 is CASSQEGMGGHTEAFF. The CDR3 DNA follows: TGCGCCAGCAGCCAAGAAGGGATGGGGGGGCACACTGAAGCTTTCTTT.

V usage is TRBV6-5 and J usage is TRBJ1-1; possibly TRBD1 for D (5 bases). This CDR3 comprises 11 residues. Germline V gives CDR1 MNHEY, CDR2 SVGAGI. Trimming cost V 8 bases and J 5 bases, with 9 bases left between them. The CDR3 sequence: CASGDWTEAFF. The CDR3 DNA follows: TGTGCCAGCGGGGACTGGACTGAAGCTTTCTTT.

The CDR3 DNA reads as TGTGCCAGCAGCCCGCGGACAGGGGGCGAGGGCACCGGGGAGCTGTTTTTT. Amino acid sequence: CASSPRTGGEGTGELFF. V gene TRBV7-9 combines with J gene TRBJ2-2; 11 nucleotides line up with TRBD1. Germline V gene data show CDR1 as SEHNR and CDR2 as FQNEAQ (reference sequence). The CDR3 spans 17 residues. With 5 bases clipped from V and 4 bases from J, the junction kept 9 bases outside the gene matches.

This clone appeared a few times. The chain uses TRBV2 and TRBJ2-7; 11 nucleotides agree with TRBD2. The CDR3 consists of 14 residues. Germline V gene data show CDR1 as SNHLY and CDR2 as FYNNEI. The V segment lost 8 bases and the J segment 2 bases; nucleotides outside the gene matches: 5. The DNA for the CDR3 is TGTGCCAGCTTCGGGACTAGCGGTACCTACGAGCAGTACTTC. Encoded protein: CASFGTSGTYEQYF.

The V gene is TRBV7-9, the J gene TRBJ2-5; no firm D call. This CDR3 is 13 amino acids long. The V end lost 5 bases, the J end lost 0 bases, and 7 bases lay between the germline ends. Germline V lookup: CDR1 SEHNR, CDR2 FQNEAQ (reference sequence). The CDR3 loop is CASSQQNQETQYF. DNA for the CDR3: TGTGCCAGCAGCCAACAGAACCAAGAGACCCAGTACTTC.

The chain has TRBV2 and TRBJ1-4; 11 bases are a match to TRBD1. The CDR3 loop spans 17 amino acids. CDR1 is SNHLY, CDR2 FYNNEI, per germline. The junction had 7 bases not matched to a gene; V was cut back by 5 bases and J by 2 bases. The CDR3 nucleotides are TGTGCCAGCAGTAGCCGGGACAGGGGGGGGACTAATGAAAAACTGTTTTTT. It codes for CASSSRDRGGTNEKLFF.

V is TRBV11-3 and J is TRBJ2-5; D may correspond to TRBD1 or TRBD2 (6 bases each). The germline V and J ends were trimmed by 5 bases and 5 bases, with 12 bases remaining between them. This CDR3 has 13 amino acids. The germline V gene encodes CDR1 SGHNT and CDR2 YENEEA. This chain's CDR3 is CASSPGAWETQYF. The CDR3 DNA is TGTGCCAGCAGCCCGGGGGCCTGGGAGACCCAGTACTTC.

V is TRBV11-2 and J is TRBJ2-7; D remains ambiguous. This CDR3 comprises 16 residues. The germline V gene encodes CDR1 SGHAT and CDR2 FQNNGV. V lost 5 bases, J lost 9 bases, and 26 bases lay in between. The CDR3 DNA is TGTGCCAGCAGCCCGGAACCCCGCGGCAGCCTCCTTGGGCAGTACTTC. Translating it yields CASSPEPRGSLLGQYF. Variable domain in full (rest from reference TRBV11-2 and TRBJ2-7): EAGVAQSPRYKIIEKRQSVAFWCNPISGHATLYWYQQILGQGPKLLIQFQNNGVVDDSQLPKDRFSAERLKGVDSTLKIQPAKLEDSAVYLCASSPEPRGSLLGQYFGPGTRLTVT.

The chain employs TRBV21-1 and TRBJ2-7; no check of the table's D call, TRBD2, against the DNA was made. TRBV21-1 constitutes a pseudogene. This CDR3 contains 13 residues. The CDR3 reads CASSLGDSYEQYF. CDR3 nucleotide sequence: TGTGCCAGCAGCCTCGGGGACTCCTACGAGCAGTACTTC.

The chain links TRBV19 to TRBJ1-2; 10 bases map to TRBD1. The CDR3 is made up of 13 amino acids. The trim removed 3 bases at V and 8 bases at J, leaving 3 bases unmatched. Germline lookup yields CDR1 LNHDA and CDR2 SQIVND (reference sequence). The CDR3 DNA reads as TGTGCCAGTAGTATGGGGACAGGGGCCGGCTACACCTTC. Its protein is CASSMGTGAGYTF.

The chain uses TRBV6-5 and TRBJ2-5, with D maybe TRBD2 (6 bases). Deletions cut 10 bases from V and 2 bases from J, with 14 bases between. The CDR3 runs to 13 residues. Germline CDR1 is MNHEY and CDR2 is SVGAGI. This chain's CDR3 is CATSAPSQETQYF. DNA of the CDR3: TGTGCCACTAGCGCACCTTCTCAAGAGACCCAGTACTTC.

The V and J genes are TRBV9 and TRBJ1-2, with unresolved D. The CDR3 has 13 amino acids. V lost 3 bases and J 2 bases, leaving 8 bases between the germline ends. Germline values: CDR1 SGDLS, CDR2 YYNGEE. DNA of the CDR3: TGTGCCAGCAGCGCCTCAGAAAACTATGGCTACACCTTC. Translated, it gives CASSASENYGYTF.

The CDR3 DNA is TGTGCCTGGAGTGTAGGGGGCAGCTATGGCTACACCTTC. Protein sequence: CAWSVGGSYGYTF. The rearrangement uses TRBV30 and TRBJ1-2, with 7 bases fitting TRBD1. This CDR3 comprises 13 residues. V gave up 0 bases and J gave up 4 bases; unmatched junction bases: 2. The germline gives CDR1 GTSNPN, CDR2 SVGIG (reference sequence).